This T cell receptor beta chain was sequenced for a study of post-analysis software for immune sequencing data. Findings of the study overall: Patients carried roughly 5 TRBV segments more frequently than controls did, and TRBV5-6, TRBV5-1 and TRBV20-1 were among them.

TCR beta cDNA libraries included unique molecular identifiers. TCRdb called the PCR reads again in MiXCR, with one record for every CDR3 protein. The table shows roughly 800,000 distinct CDR3 sequences, with approximately 57% occurring only once. The germline gives CDR1 LGHDT, CDR2 YNNKEL (reference sequence). V lost 0 bases to trimming and J lost 0 bases; unmatched junction nucleotides: 10. This CDR3 has 20 amino acids. As regards this clonotype: Antigen unknown.

The material sequenced was blood. The chain is built from TRBV3-1 and TRBJ2-3, with 12 nucleotides matching TRBD2. This clonotype originated in a girl aged 5-17 years with multiple sclerosis. In DNA form, the CDR3 reads TGTGCCAGCAGCCAAGATGACCGACTAGCGGGGGAGGTGAGCACAGATACGCAGTATTTT. Its protein product is CASSQDDRLAGEVSTDTQYF.